This TCR beta chain comes out of a study of blood T cell repertoires in COVID-19. About the study: The study drew acute and convalescent COVID-19 samples from the United States, Italy and Spain. PBMCs, B-cell-depleted T cells, or T cells were the source of the cDNA or gDNA that made up the material.

V lost 4 bases to trimming and J lost 2 bases, with 8 bases between them. Germline V gene lookup returns CDR1 GTSNPN and CDR2 SVGIG (reference sequence). The CDR3 length is 12 residues. Seattle's enrolled individuals joined amid active infection and were then monitored longitudinally. TCRdb keeps only in-frame clones here, not all; method: immunoSEQ multiplex PCR. Among 250,000 or so clones, approximately 90% were seen once, and the ten largest hold less than 3.5%. This clone was seen a handful of times. This clonotype was obtained from a man younger than 40 with COVID-19, enrolled during active disease. The rearrangement links TRBV30 to TRBJ1-1; D is undetermined. Sample: peripheral blood. The chain's CDR3 is CAWNDYNTEAFF. In nucleotides, the CDR3 is TGTGCCTGGAATGACTACAACACTGAAGCTTTCTTT. Complete variable domain (other parts from reference TRBV30 and TRBJ1-1): SQTIHQWPATLVQPVGSPLSLECTVEGTSNPNLYWYRQAAGRGLQLLFYSVGIGQISSEVPQNLSASRPQDRQFILSSKKLLLSDSGFYLCAWNDYNTEAFFGQGTRLTVV.